These T cell receptor beta chains were read from a single sample in a study of identical twins. TCRdb called the 5' RACE reads again in MiXCR, with one record for every CDR3 protein. Altogether 450,000 or so distinct CDR3 sequences are present, roughly 26% being singletons, with the ten largest covering 2.9%. This sample also appeared in a second study, on T cells expressing NK-cell markers.

The sample consisted of CD4+ T cells sorted from blood. The source is a woman between 18 and 29 years old in good health. CDR3s include the opening cysteine and the closing phenylalanine or tryptophan. D genes are given only for firm matches. Not all rows give a size; the values are once, few, many and, for expanded clones, a class.

J,D,length,V,size,CDR3,DNA
TRBJ1-2,-,12,TRBV25-1,few,CATGIRDYGYTF,TGTGCCACAGGGATTCGAGACTATGGCTACACCTTC
TRBJ2-7,-,17,TRBV29-1,-,CSVKWGADGAAFYEQYF,TGCAGCGTGAAGTGGGGCGCCGACGGAGCGGCCTTTTACGAGCAGTACTTC
TRBJ2-1,TRBD2,15,TRBV5-1,-,CASSLLAGAFYEQFF,TGCGCCAGCAGCTTACTAGCGGGAGCCTTTTATGAGCAGTTCTTC
TRBJ2-5,-,15,TRBV14,-,CASSQEVNSLETQYF,TGTGCCAGCAGCCAAGAAGTGAATAGTCTAGAGACCCAGTACTTC
TRBJ2-1,-,16,TRBV7-2,-,CASSLVSQGLNNEQFF,TGTGCCAGCAGCTTAGTATCCCAGGGATTAAACAATGAGCAGTTCTTC
TRBJ2-5,TRBD2,15,TRBV3-1,few,CASSSGLAGRETQYF,TGTGCCAGCAGCTCGGGACTAGCGGGTAGAGAGACCCAGTACTTC
TRBJ2-1,TRBD2,14,TRBV14,few,CASSQVRGVYEQFF,TGTGCCAGCAGCCAAGTGCGGGGGGTCTATGAGCAGTTCTTC
TRBJ1-1,TRBD1,15,TRBV12-3/TRBV12-4,-,CASIIGQGIGTEAFF,TGTGCCAGCATCATAGGACAGGGGATCGGCACTGAAGCTTTCTTT
TRBJ1-5,-,15,TRBV20-1,few,CSARDRVRGNQPQHF,TGCAGTGCTAGAGATCGAGTGCGGGGAAATCAGCCCCAGCATTTT
TRBJ2-1,-,13,TRBV18,few,CASSLQPISSQFF,TGTGCCAGCTCACTCCAACCGATTAGCTCCCAGTTCTTC
TRBJ2-7,-,13,TRBV6-1,-,CASAIGLTNEQYF,TGTGCCAGCGCTATCGGTCTAACGAACGAGCAGTACTTC
TRBJ2-1,-,14,TRBV3-1,-,CASSRRQGRHEQFF,TGTGCCAGCAGCCGACGTCAGGGAAGACATGAGCAGTTCTTC
TRBJ2-7,TRBD1,14,TRBV5-1,-,CASSGTGFSYEQYF,TGCGCCAGCAGCGGGACAGGGTTCTCCTACGAGCAGTACTTC
TRBJ2-1,TRBD2,14,TRBV10-3,-,CAIRVAGVNNEQFF,TGTGCCATCAGAGTAGCGGGAGTCAATAATGAGCAGTTCTTC
TRBJ1-1,-,14,TRBV5-5,few,CASSSTRDPRGAFF,TGTGCCAGCAGCTCTACACGGGACCCGCGGGGAGCTTTCTTT
TRBJ1-3,-,14,TRBV9,few,CASSVAGRGNTIYF,TGTGCCAGCAGCGTAGCTGGACGGGGAAACACCATATATTTT
TRBJ1-1,-,14,TRBV12-3/TRBV12-4,few,CASSLSSQNTEAFF,TGTGCCAGCAGTTTAAGCAGCCAGAACACTGAAGCTTTCTTT
TRBJ1-3,TRBD1,13,TRBV5-1,many,CASSRDRGNTIYF,TGCGCCAGCAGCCGGGACAGAGGAAACACCATATATTTT
TRBJ2-3,-,12,TRBV19,once,CASSIGGNTQYF,TGTGCCAGTAGTATAGGCGGAAATACGCAGTATTTT
TRBJ1-2,-,13,TRBV4-3,few,CASSQAVWRGYTF,TGCGCCAGCAGCCAAGCGGTTTGGAGGGGCTACACCTTC
TRBJ2-2,-,15,TRBV5-1,-,CASSLAPPRAGELFF,TGCGCCAGCAGCTTGGCCCCACCGCGGGCCGGGGAGCTGTTTTTT
TRBJ1-4,TRBD1,14,TRBV6-2/TRBV6-3,-,CASRIGQGYEKLFF,TGTGCCAGCAGGATCGGACAGGGGTATGAAAAACTGTTTTTT
TRBJ2-1,-,13,TRBV20-1,once,CSARTGAIDEQFF,TGCAGTGCTAGGACCGGGGCCATAGATGAGCAGTTCTTC
TRBJ2-3,-,18,TRBV6-5,few,CASSTYGGGTGSTDTQYF,TGTGCCAGCAGTACTTACGGCGGGGGGACAGGGAGCACAGATACGCAGTATTTT
TRBJ1-5,TRBD1,15,TRBV4-1,many,CASSPPGGSNQPQHF,TGCGCCAGCAGCCCCCCAGGGGGCTCCAATCAGCCCCAGCATTTT
TRBJ2-7,-,15,TRBV12-3/TRBV12-4,few,CASSFEAFGGYEQYF,TGTGCCAGCAGTTTTGAGGCATTCGGGGGATACGAGCAGTACTTC
TRBJ2-7,TRBD1,15,TRBV3-1,-,CASSLQLTGLYEQYF,TGTGCCAGCAGCCTCCAATTGACAGGGCTTTATGAGCAGTACTTC
TRBJ2-3,-,15,TRBV24-1,-,CATSDTQGFGDTQYF,TGTGCCACCAGTGATACCCAGGGGTTCGGGGATACGCAGTATTTT
TRBJ2-7,-,14,TRBV11-2,-,CASSLDPGPYEQYF,TGTGCCAGCAGCTTAGATCCAGGCCCCTACGAGCAGTACTTC
TRBJ2-5,TRBD1,15,TRBV5-6,few,CASSFETGSSETQYF,TGTGCCAGCAGCTTTGAGACAGGGAGTTCGGAGACCCAGTACTTC
TRBJ2-5,-,14,TRBV25-1,-,CASSRRGARETQYF,TGTGCCAGCAGTCGACGGGGGGCGAGGGAGACCCAGTACTTC
TRBJ2-3,TRBD2,15,TRBV20-1,few,CSAATSGRAADTQYF,TGCAGTGCTGCCACTAGCGGGAGGGCCGCAGATACGCAGTATTTT
TRBJ2-7,-,14,TRBV5-1,-,CASSDPQGSDEQYF,TGCGCCAGCAGCGATCCCCAGGGGTCTGACGAGCAGTACTTC
TRBJ1-5,-,13,TRBV12-3/TRBV12-4,many,CASGSNSNQPQHF,TGTGCCAGCGGTAGTAATAGCAATCAGCCCCAGCATTTT
TRBJ1-1,TRBD1,16,TRBV5-1,few,CASSAGQGARYTEAFF,TGCGCCAGCAGCGCGGGACAGGGGGCTCGTTATACTGAAGCTTTCTTT
TRBJ2-3,TRBD2,17,TRBV5-1,few,CASSLGLAGGVPDTQYF,TGCGCCAGCAGCTTGGGACTAGCGGGGGGCGTTCCAGATACGCAGTATTTT
TRBJ2-1,-,18,TRBV6-2/TRBV6-3,-,CASSYPGQRSSGYNEQFF,TGTGCCAGCAGTTACCCGGGACAGAGGTCTAGCGGATACAATGAGCAGTTCTTC
TRBJ2-3,-,12,TRBV7-2,few,CASSPLADTQYF,TGTGCCAGCAGCCCCTTGGCGGATACGCAGTATTTT
TRBJ2-6,-,16,TRBV20-1,-,CSAGGTGSSGANVLTF,TGCAGTGCCGGGGGTACAGGTTCCTCTGGGGCCAACGTCCTGACTTTC
TRBJ2-2,TRBD2,17,TRBV9,-,CASSVDVAGGITGELFF,TGTGCCAGCAGCGTAGACGTAGCGGGAGGCATCACCGGGGAGCTGTTTTTT
TRBJ2-1,-,16,TRBV7-9,-,CASSSPAGPLYNEQFF,TGTGCCAGCAGCTCCCCGGCTGGACCCCTTTACAATGAGCAGTTCTTC
TRBJ1-1,-,15,TRBV7-9,-,CASSFPQTMNTEAFF,TGTGCCAGCAGCTTCCCCCAGACAATGAACACTGAAGCTTTCTTT
TRBJ2-5,-,12,TRBV29-1,-,CSVTGIEETQYF,TGCAGCGTCACCGGGATCGAAGAGACCCAGTACTTC
TRBJ2-5,-,13,TRBV5-1,-,CASSFSGLKAQYF,TGCGCCAGCAGCTTCTCAGGGCTCAAGGCCCAGTACTTC
TRBJ1-3,-,13,TRBV12-3/TRBV12-4,-,CASSPAVVNTIYF,TGTGCCAGCAGCCCAGCCGTAGTGAACACCATATATTTT
TRBJ1-3,-,12,TRBV12-3/TRBV12-4,-,CASSLARDTIYF,TGTGCCAGCAGTTTAGCGCGGGACACCATATATTTT
TRBJ2-3,-,11,TRBV10-3,few,CATRQEFTQYF,TGTGCCACTAGACAGGAGTTTACGCAGTATTTT
TRBJ2-3,-,13,TRBV5-1,few,CASHPEPTDTQYF,TGCGCCAGCCACCCGGAACCCACAGATACGCAGTATTTT
TRBJ1-2,-,12,TRBV6-5,-,CASSFTGNGYTF,TGTGCCAGCAGTTTCACAGGGAACGGCTACACCTTC
TRBJ2-4,-,15,TRBV3-1,-,CASSQEGAVKNIQYF,TGTGCCAGCAGCCAAGAAGGAGCAGTCAAAAACATTCAGTACTTC